This T cell receptor beta chain was observed in a study of T cell responses to AZD1222 COVID-19 vaccine. Here immunoSEQ multiplex PCR was the method, and the copy in TCRdb shows in-frame clones only, minus some. The sample comprises approximately 100,000 clones, roughly 86% of which are singletons, and approximately 10% rests with the top ten. CDR1 and CDR2 (germline): SQVTM, ANQGSEA. The CDR3 length is 14 residues. Unmatched junction bases numbered 5, after V lost 4 bases and J lost 0 bases. The chain employs TRBV29-1 and TRBJ2-7; the match to TRBD1 covers 8 bases. The sample here was peripheral blood, taken 28 days after the second AZD1222 dose. The TCR sequence derives from an adult who received the AZD1222 COVID-19 vaccine. The CDR3 coding sequence is TGCAGCGTTGCCGGGACAGGCATCTCCTACGAGCAGTACTTC. Its protein is CSVAGTGISYEQYF.